The 10 T cell receptor beta chains presented below share a single source sample, sequenced in a study of early T cells in non-severe SARS-CoV-2 infection. A single record per CDR3 protein comes from TCRdb applying MiXCR to the 5' RACE reads. The table shows about 46,000 distinct CDR3 sequences, with 5% to 5.5% occurring only once. Here the sequenced sample was whole blood, taken at baseline. The receptors derive from an adult who was a healthcare worker with PCR-confirmed SARS-CoV-2 infection or an uninfected control (not recorded which).

This clonotype was detected many times. The chain joins TRBV6-5 to TRBJ1-2; D remains ambiguous. The CDR3 has 14 residues. Germline V CDR1 and CDR2: MNHEY, SVGAGI. V lost 7 bases and J 8 bases, leaving 20 bases between the germline ends. CDR3 loop: CASTRTTSSGGYTF. The DNA of the CDR3 is TGTGCCAGCACTAGAACAACTTCTTCCGGCGGCTACACCTTC.

This clonotype was picked up many times. This sequence joins TRBV20-1 and TRBJ1-5; D unclear. V was pared by 3 bases and J by 2 bases, with 5 bases between. From germline, CDR1 is DFQATT and CDR2 SNEGSKA (reference sequence). This CDR3 spans 12 amino acids. The CDR3 DNA sequence: TGCAGTGCTAGTACCGGCAATCAGCCCCAGCATTTT. Protein: CSASTGNQPQHF.

The rearrangement uses TRBV5-1 and TRBJ1-1; the D gene is possibly TRBD1 (6 bases). The CDR3 is made up of 14 amino acids. With 4 bases removed from V and 5 bases from J, the gap between germline ends came to 15 bases. Germline V gives CDR1 SGHRS, CDR2 YFSETQ. CDR3 protein: CASSPEGVDTEAFF. The CDR3 region has the DNA TGCGCCAGCAGCCCGGAGGGGGTGGATACTGAAGCTTTCTTT.

This clonotype was picked up many times. V usage is TRBV7-9 and J usage is TRBJ2-7; possible D gene TRBD1, 6 bases. The ends were cut back, 7 bases at V and 2 bases at J, with 12 bases in the middle. The CDR3 loop spans 13 amino acids. CDR1 is SEHNR, CDR2 FQNEAQ, per germline (reference sequence). The CDR3 DNA reads as TGTGCCAGCACCATCGGACAGACCTACGAGCAGTACTTC. Encoded protein: CASTIGQTYEQYF. The whole variable domain, remainder taken from reference TRBV7-9 and TRBJ2-7, is DTGVSQNPRHKITKRGQNVTFRCDPISEHNRLYWYRQTLGQGPEFLTYFQNEAQLEKSRLLSDRFSAERPKGSFSTLEIQRTEQGDSAMYLCASTIGQTYEQYFGPGTRLTVT.

This clonotype occurred many times. This sequence joins TRBV25-1 and TRBJ2-2, with 8 bases lining up with TRBD2. J was trimmed by 11 bases and V by 4 bases; bases with no gene match: 9. Per germline, CDR1 MGHDK and CDR2 SYGVNS. This CDR3 has 14 residues. The CDR3 DNA reads as TGTGCCAGCAGTGGGATTAGCGGGGTTGGCGAGCTGTTTTTT. Translation gives CASSGISGVGELFF. Full variable domain (rest looked up from reference TRBV25-1 and TRBJ2-2): EADIYQTPRYLVIGTGKKITLECSQTMGHDKMYWYQQDPGMELHLIHYSYGVNSTEKGDLSSESTVSRIRTEHFPLTLESARPSHTSQYLCASSGISGVGELFFGEGSRLTVL.

This rearrangement joins TRBV6-1 to TRBJ1-6, with a weak D call TRBD1 (6 bases). CDR3 length equals 15 residues. CDR1 and CDR2 (germline): MNHNS, SASEGT. Trimming stripped 5 bases from V and 10 bases from J, with 18 bases between. CDR3 coding DNA: TGTGCCAGCAGTTATCGGACAGCCTCGGGATCACCCCTCCACTTT. Encoded protein: CASSYRTASGSPLHF.

This clonotype was seen ten or more times. Written as DNA, the CDR3 is TGTGCCAGCAGTTTAGCGGTTGAGCAGTTCTTC. Amino acid sequence: CASSLAVEQFF. This chain joins TRBV28 and TRBJ2-1; D uncertain. The CDR3 spans 11 residues. CDR1 is MDHEN, CDR2 SYDVKM, per germline. Trimming took off 2 bases at V and 9 bases at J, with 5 bases between the two ends.

This clonotype was recorded at least ten times. The gene calls are TRBV25-1 and TRBJ2-7; 7 bases line up with TRBD2. The trim removed 1 base at V and 7 bases at J, leaving 7 bases unmatched. Germline lookup yields CDR1 MGHDK and CDR2 SYGVNS. This CDR3 spans 14 amino acids. The CDR3 sequence is CASSESLAAGEQYF. The CDR3 nucleotides read TGTGCCAGCAGTGAATCTCTAGCGGCCGGGGAGCAGTACTTC.

This clonotype was observed many times. The chain combines TRBV27 with TRBJ1-1; D is undetermined. Germline lookup yields CDR1 MNHEY and CDR2 SMNVEV (reference sequence). V was cut by 2 bases and J by 7 bases, with 8 bases left in between. This CDR3 comprises 12 residues. The CDR3 spells CASSLSYGEAFF. CDR3 in DNA: TGTGCCAGCAGTTTAAGTTACGGTGAAGCTTTCTTT.

This clonotype was observed at least ten times. The genes are TRBV19 and TRBJ2-7, with D possibly being TRBD1 or TRBD2 (5 bases each). Trimming left V 9 bases short and J 6 bases short, with 15 bases between. The CDR3 is 12 residues long. The germline gives CDR1 LNHDA, CDR2 SQIVND (reference sequence). This CDR3 reads CASLGETAEQYF. CDR3 nucleotides: TGTGCCAGCCTGGGGGAAACGGCCGAGCAGTACTTC.